The rows below give T cell receptor beta chains drawn from one sample of a study of blood T cell repertoires in COVID-19. Sequencing used immunoSEQ multiplex PCR; TCRdb keeps in-frame clones, though not all of them. Of about 350,000 clones listed, roughly 90% are singletons. The source material was PBMCs or T cells enriched from blood (not recorded which). The receptors originated from a woman aged 25 to 39 who had been exposed to COVID-19. CDR3s include the opening cysteine and the closing phenylalanine or tryptophan. D genes are given only for firm matches. Clone size is not always given. Where it is, it says once, few, many or a class for expanded clones.

V: TRBV5-4; D: NA; size: once; J: TRBJ2-2; DNA: TGTGCCAGCAGCTTACAGTCGTCGACGGACTACACCGGGGAGCTGTTTTTT; CDR3: CASSLQSSTDYTGELFF
V: TRBV6-5; D: TRBD2; size: NA; J: TRBJ2-7; DNA: TGTGCCAGCAGGTACGGTCGGCTAGCGGGCCTCTACGAGCAGTACTTC; CDR3: CASRYGRLAGLYEQYF
V: TRBV13; D: NA; size: NA; J: TRBJ1-4; DNA: TGTGCCAGCAGCCCCCGGGGGTTAGGGGCTAATGAAAAACTGTTTTTT; CDR3: CASSPRGLGANEKLFF
V: TRBV5-1; D: NA; size: NA; J: TRBJ1-6; DNA: TGCGCCAGCAGCTTGGGATCCCCAGGCGACGGTTCACCCCTCCACTTT; CDR3: CASSLGSPGDGSPLHF
V: TRBV28; D: NA; size: NA; J: TRBJ2-3; DNA: TGTGCCAGCAGTTTATTTTCCACGGCCGGGGATACGCAGTATTTT; CDR3: CASSLFSTAGDTQYF
V: TRBV11-2; D: TRBD1; size: NA; J: TRBJ1-6; DNA: TGTGCCAGCAGCTTAGCTGCAGGGGGCAATAATTCACCCCTCCACTTT; CDR3: CASSLAAGGNNSPLHF
V: TRBV9; D: NA; size: NA; J: TRBJ2-5; DNA: TGTGCCAGCAGCGTAGAAGGCGGGTCTTTCATTTCCGCTGAAGAGACCCAGTACTTC; CDR3: CASSVEGGSFISAEETQYF
V: TRBV21-1; D: NA; size: NA; J: TRBJ1-1; DNA: TGTGCCAGCAGCAAAGGTTGGAGAGAAGCTTTCTTT; CDR3: CASSKGWREAFF
V: TRBV2; D: NA; size: NA; J: TRBJ2-2; DNA: TGTGCCAGCAACGCGGGCGCGAACACCGGGGAGCTGTTTTTT; CDR3: CASNAGANTGELFF
V: TRBV24-1; D: TRBD1; size: NA; J: TRBJ2-7; DNA: TGTGCCACCGGGGACAGCCATATCTCCGAGCAGTACTTC; CDR3: CATGDSHISEQYF
V: TRBV7-9; D: TRBD2; size: NA; J: TRBJ2-1; DNA: TGTGCCAGCGGTGGGCGGGAGATGAAGGGAAGGCAGTTCTTC; CDR3: CASGGREMKGRQFF
V: TRBV11-3; D: NA; size: once; J: TRBJ2-1; DNA: TGTGCCAGCAGCCAAGACCGGACACCGAATGAGCAGTTCTTC; CDR3: CASSQDRTPNEQFF
V: TRBV7-9; D: NA; size: NA; J: TRBJ2-1; DNA: TGTGCCAGCACCCTTAAGAGCTCCTACAATGAGCAGTTCTTC; CDR3: CASTLKSSYNEQFF
V: TRBV11-2; D: NA; size: NA; J: TRBJ2-4; DNA: TGTGCCAGCAGCTCCCACCTCGCCTCACAGAACATTCAGTACTTC; CDR3: CASSSHLASQNIQYF
V: TRBV7-3; D: TRBD2; size: NA; J: TRBJ2-1; DNA: TGTGCCAGCAGCTTAGCGGGAGTGTCCTATGAGCAGTTCTTC; CDR3: CASSLAGVSYEQFF
V: TRBV30; D: TRBD2; size: once; J: TRBJ2-3; DNA: TGTGCCTGGAGTGTTACTAGCGTTACCCTCACAGATACGCAGTATTTT; CDR3: CAWSVTSVTLTDTQYF
V: TRBV28; D: NA; size: NA; J: TRBJ2-7; DNA: TGTGCCAGCAGCCCTCGACTAGCCTACGAGCAGTACTTC; CDR3: CASSPRLAYEQYF
V: TRBV6-5; D: NA; size: NA; J: TRBJ2-2; DNA: TGTGCCAGCAGTTACTCGACTAGTGGAGGATCCGGGGAGCTGTTTTTT; CDR3: CASSYSTSGGSGELFF
V: TRBV29-1; D: TRBD1; size: NA; J: TRBJ1-1; DNA: TGCAGCGTTGACCGGACAGGAGTGAACACTGAAGCTTTCTTT; CDR3: CSVDRTGVNTEAFF
V: TRBV12-5; D: NA; size: NA; J: TRBJ1-2; DNA: TGTGCTAGTGGTTTGACAGCTAACTATGGCTACACCTTC; CDR3: CASGLTANYGYTF
V: TRBV6-5; D: NA; size: NA; J: TRBJ1-1; DNA: TGTGCCAGCAGCAATGGGGCCCCAAGGGACACTGAAGCTTTCTTT; CDR3: CASSNGAPRDTEAFF
V: TRBV19; D: TRBD2; size: NA; J: TRBJ2-7; DNA: TGTGCCAGTAGTATGAGTCAGGGCCTGGGACTAGCGGGGTCCTACGAGCAGTACTTC; CDR3: CASSMSQGLGLAGSYEQYF
V: TRBV19; D: NA; size: NA; J: TRBJ2-4; DNA: TGTGCCAGTAGTATCGGGTTCCTTCAGTACTTC; CDR3: CASSIGFLQYF
V: TRBV5-8; D: NA; size: NA; J: TRBJ2-3; DNA: TGTGCCAGCAGACAGGGAACAGATACGCAGTATTTT; CDR3: CASRQGTDTQYF
V: TRBV2; D: NA; size: NA; J: TRBJ2-5; DNA: TGTGCCAGCAGTGATGGGACCTGGGGACTCCAAGAGACCCAGTACTTC; CDR3: CASSDGTWGLQETQYF
V: TRBV24-1; D: NA; size: NA; J: TRBJ2-2; DNA: TGTGCCACCAGTGCGGGGGTCGGGGAGCTGTTTTTT; CDR3: CATSAGVGELFF
V: TRBV5-1; D: TRBD2; size: NA; J: TRBJ2-1; DNA: TGCGCCAGCAGCTTGGCCTCTAGCGGGATGGATGAGCAGTTCTTC; CDR3: CASSLASSGMDEQFF
V: TRBV3-1/TRBV3-2; D: TRBD2; size: NA; J: TRBJ2-1; DNA: TGTGCCAGCAGGCCTAGCGGGAGGGCCGTAAGCAATGAGCAGTTCTTC; CDR3: CASRPSGRAVSNEQFF
V: TRBV7-9; D: NA; size: NA; J: TRBJ2-7; DNA: TGTGCCAGCTCCCGCGAGGAGAACTCCTACGAGCAGTACTTC; CDR3: CASSREENSYEQYF
V: TRBV5-1; D: TRBD2; size: NA; J: TRBJ2-7; DNA: TGCGCCAGCAGCTTGGGGCGGGGGGACGAGCAGTACTTC; CDR3: CASSLGRGDEQYF
V: TRBV3-1/TRBV3-2; D: NA; size: NA; J: TRBJ2-1; DNA: TGTGCCAGCAGCCATACGGGCAGGGTTAATGAGCAGTTCTTC; CDR3: CASSHTGRVNEQFF
V: TRBV11-2; D: NA; size: NA; J: TRBJ2-3; DNA: TGTGCCAGCAGGTTCCCGGCGGCGTTGTCTAGCACAGATACGCAGTATTTT; CDR3: CASRFPAALSSTDTQYF
V: TRBV5-1; D: NA; size: few; J: TRBJ2-5; DNA: TGCGCCAGCAGAGGGAGTGGGGAGACCCAGTACTTC; CDR3: CASRGSGETQYF
V: TRBV18; D: NA; size: NA; J: TRBJ2-1; DNA: TGTGCCAGCTCACCAGTATTATACAATGAGCAGTTCTTC; CDR3: CASSPVLYNEQFF
V: TRBV7-9; D: NA; size: NA; J: TRBJ1-2; DNA: TGTGCCAGCAGCTTAGCACCGGACAGAACTAACTATGGCTACACCTTC; CDR3: CASSLAPDRTNYGYTF
V: TRBV10-1; D: TRBD1; size: NA; J: TRBJ2-1; DNA: TGCGCCAGCAGTGAGTCGACAGGGGGCCATGAGCAGTTCTTC; CDR3: CASSESTGGHEQFF
V: TRBV29-1; D: TRBD2; size: NA; J: TRBJ2-1; DNA: TGCAGCGTTGGGGGGACTAGCTGGAATGAGCAGTTCTTC; CDR3: CSVGGTSWNEQFF
V: TRBV6-5; D: NA; size: NA; J: TRBJ2-1; DNA: TGTGCCAGCAGTTACTACGGACGGGACTCCCACAATGAGCAGTTCTTC; CDR3: CASSYYGRDSHNEQFF
V: TRBV7-9; D: NA; size: NA; J: TRBJ2-2; DNA: TGTGCCAGCAGCCCCCCGGGGTCCGGGGAGCTGTTTTTT; CDR3: CASSPPGSGELFF
V: TRBV12-3/TRBV12-4; D: TRBD1; size: NA; J: TRBJ1-2; DNA: TGTGCCAGCAGTCCCGACAGGGAGAATGGCTACACCTTC; CDR3: CASSPDRENGYTF
V: TRBV29-1; D: NA; size: NA; J: TRBJ2-2; DNA: TGCAGCGTTGACCGGGGAGGGGGCACCGGGGAGCTGTTTTTT; CDR3: CSVDRGGGTGELFF
V: TRBV21-1; D: NA; size: NA; J: TRBJ2-1; DNA: TGTGCCAGCAGCAAAGGGCAGGGGGCTAGCGGGAGGGCCTACAATGAGCAGTTCTTC; CDR3: CASSKGQGASGRAYNEQFF
V: TRBV6-5; D: NA; size: NA; J: TRBJ2-7; DNA: TGTGCCAGCAGTTATGGAGGGGCGCTATACGAGCAGTACTTC; CDR3: CASSYGGALYEQYF
V: TRBV5-5; D: TRBD2; size: NA; J: TRBJ2-3; DNA: TGTGCCAGCAGCCTTCTAGCGGGAGTTTCCAAAGATACGCAGTATTTT; CDR3: CASSLLAGVSKDTQYF
V: TRBV19; D: TRBD1; size: NA; J: TRBJ1-2; DNA: TGTGCCAGTAGGGGAACAGGGGTGGATGGCTACACCTTC; CDR3: CASRGTGVDGYTF
V: TRBV28; D: TRBD1; size: NA; J: TRBJ2-6; DNA: TGTGCCAGTGGACAGGGGGCGTCTGGGGCCAACGTCCTGACTTTC; CDR3: CASGQGASGANVLTF